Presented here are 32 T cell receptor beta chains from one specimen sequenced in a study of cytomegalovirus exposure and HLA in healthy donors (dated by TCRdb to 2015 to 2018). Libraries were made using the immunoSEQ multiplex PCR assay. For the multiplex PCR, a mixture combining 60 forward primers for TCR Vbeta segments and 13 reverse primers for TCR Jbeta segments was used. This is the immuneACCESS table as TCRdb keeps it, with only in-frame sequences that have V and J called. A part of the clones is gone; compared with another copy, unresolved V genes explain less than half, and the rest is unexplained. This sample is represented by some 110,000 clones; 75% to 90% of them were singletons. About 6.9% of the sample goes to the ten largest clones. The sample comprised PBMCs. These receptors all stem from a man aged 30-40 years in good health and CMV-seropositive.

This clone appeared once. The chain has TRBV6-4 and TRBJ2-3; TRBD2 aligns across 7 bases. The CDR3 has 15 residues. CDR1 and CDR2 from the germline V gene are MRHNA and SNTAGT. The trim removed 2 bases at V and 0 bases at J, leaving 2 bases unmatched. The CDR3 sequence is CASSDGEGSTDTQYF. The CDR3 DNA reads TGTGCCAGCAGTGACGGGGAGGGGAGCACAGATACGCAGTATTTT.

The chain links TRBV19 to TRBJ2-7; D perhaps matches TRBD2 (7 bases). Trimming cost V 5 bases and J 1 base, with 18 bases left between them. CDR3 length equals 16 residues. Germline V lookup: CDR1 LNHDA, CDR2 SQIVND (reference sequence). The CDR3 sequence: CASSSGGRKGSYEQYF. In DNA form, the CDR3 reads TGTGCCAGTAGTTCCGGGGGGCGGAAGGGTTCCTACGAGCAGTACTTC.

The CDR3 nucleotides read TGTGCCACTACCCGTGGTGGGCAGGGATCCTCCTACAATGAGCAGTTCTTC. It yields the protein CATTRGGQGSSYNEQFF. The chain combines TRBV15 with TRBJ2-1, with D possibly TRBD1 on 5 matching bases. CDR3 length equals 17 residues. Trimming shortened V by 9 bases and J by 0 bases, and 21 bases separated the two germline ends. Germline CDR1 and CDR2: LNHNV and YYDKDF (reference sequence).

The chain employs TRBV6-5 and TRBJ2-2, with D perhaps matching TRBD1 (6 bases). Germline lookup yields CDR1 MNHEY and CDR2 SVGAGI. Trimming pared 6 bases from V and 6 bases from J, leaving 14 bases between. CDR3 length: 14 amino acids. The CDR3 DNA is TGTGCCAGCAGCCCAACACAGGGTTCCGGGGAGCTGTTTTTT. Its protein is CASSPTQGSGELFF.

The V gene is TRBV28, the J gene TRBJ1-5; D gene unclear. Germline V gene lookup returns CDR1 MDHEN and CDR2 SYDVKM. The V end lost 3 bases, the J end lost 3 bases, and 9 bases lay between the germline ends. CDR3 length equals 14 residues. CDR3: CASSLVRYNQPQHF. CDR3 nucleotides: TGTGCCAGCAGTTTGGTCAGATACAATCAGCCCCAGCATTTT.

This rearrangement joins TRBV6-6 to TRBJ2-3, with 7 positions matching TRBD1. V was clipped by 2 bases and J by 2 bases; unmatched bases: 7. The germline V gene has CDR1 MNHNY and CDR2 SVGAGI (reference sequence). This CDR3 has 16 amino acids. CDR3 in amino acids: CASSYGDSYYTDTQYF. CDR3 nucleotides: TGTGCCAGCAGTTACGGGGACAGTTACTACACAGATACGCAGTATTTT.

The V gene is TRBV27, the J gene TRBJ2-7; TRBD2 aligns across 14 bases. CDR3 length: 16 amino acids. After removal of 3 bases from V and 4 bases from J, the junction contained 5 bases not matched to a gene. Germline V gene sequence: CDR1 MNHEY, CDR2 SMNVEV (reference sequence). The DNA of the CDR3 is TGTGCCAGCAGTTTCTCCGGACTAGCGGGAGGATACGAGCAGTACTTC. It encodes CASSFSGLAGGYEQYF.

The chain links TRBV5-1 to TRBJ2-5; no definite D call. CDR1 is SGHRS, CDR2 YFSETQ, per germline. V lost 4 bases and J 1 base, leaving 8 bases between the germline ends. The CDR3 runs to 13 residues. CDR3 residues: CASSPGGQETQYF. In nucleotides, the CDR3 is TGCGCCAGCAGCCCCGGCGGCCAAGAGACCCAGTACTTC.

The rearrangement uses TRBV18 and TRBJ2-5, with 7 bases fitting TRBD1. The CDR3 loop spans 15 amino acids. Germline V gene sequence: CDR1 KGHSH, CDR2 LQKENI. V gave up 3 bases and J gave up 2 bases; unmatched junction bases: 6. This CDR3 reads CASSPIQGIQETQYF. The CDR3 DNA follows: TGTGCCAGCTCACCCATACAGGGGATTCAAGAGACCCAGTACTTC.

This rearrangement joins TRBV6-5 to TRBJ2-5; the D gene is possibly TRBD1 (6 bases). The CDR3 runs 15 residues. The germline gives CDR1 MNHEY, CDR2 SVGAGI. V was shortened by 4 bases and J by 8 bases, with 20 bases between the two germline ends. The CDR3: CASSSEGQFTATQYF. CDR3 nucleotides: TGTGCCAGCAGTTCCGAAGGACAGTTTACGGCAACCCAGTACTTC.

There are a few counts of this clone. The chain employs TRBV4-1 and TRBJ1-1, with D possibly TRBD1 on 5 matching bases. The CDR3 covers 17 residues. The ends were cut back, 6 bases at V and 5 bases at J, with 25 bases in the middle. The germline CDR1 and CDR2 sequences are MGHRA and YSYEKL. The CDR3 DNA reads TGCGCCAGCAGACCTCGACAGATCCCTTCTCCGAATACTGAAGCTTTCTTT. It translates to CASRPRQIPSPNTEAFF.

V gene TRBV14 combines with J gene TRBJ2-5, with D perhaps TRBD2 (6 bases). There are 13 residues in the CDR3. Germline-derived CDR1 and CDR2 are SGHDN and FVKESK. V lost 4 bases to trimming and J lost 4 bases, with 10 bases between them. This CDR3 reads CASSPREVETQYF. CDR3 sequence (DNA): TGTGCCAGCAGCCCCAGGGAGGTAGAGACCCAGTACTTC. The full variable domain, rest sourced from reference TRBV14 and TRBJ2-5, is EAGVTQFPSHSVIEKGQTVTLRCDPISGHDNLYWYRRVMGKEIKFLLHFVKESKQDESGMPNNRFLAERTGGTYSTLKVQPAELEDSGVYFCASSPREVETQYFGPGTRLLVL.

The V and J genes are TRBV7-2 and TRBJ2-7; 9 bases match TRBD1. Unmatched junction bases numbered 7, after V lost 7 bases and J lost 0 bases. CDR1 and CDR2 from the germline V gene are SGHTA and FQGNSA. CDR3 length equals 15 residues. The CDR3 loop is CASTLTGGYSYEQYF. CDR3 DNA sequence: TGTGCCAGCACATTGACAGGGGGATACTCCTACGAGCAGTACTTC.

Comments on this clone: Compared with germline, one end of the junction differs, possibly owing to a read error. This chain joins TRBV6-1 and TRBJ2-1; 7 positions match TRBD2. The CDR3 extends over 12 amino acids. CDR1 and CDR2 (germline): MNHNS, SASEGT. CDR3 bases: TGTGCCAGCCAAGATCCGGGTACCGGGAGGCTCTTC. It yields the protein CASQDPGTGRLF.

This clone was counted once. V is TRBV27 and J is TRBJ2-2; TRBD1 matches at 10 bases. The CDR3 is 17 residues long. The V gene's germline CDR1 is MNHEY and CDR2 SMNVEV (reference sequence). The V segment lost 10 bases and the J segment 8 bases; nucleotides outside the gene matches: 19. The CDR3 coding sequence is TGTGCCACGGCGGGTACGGTAGACAGGGGGCATTTGGGGGAGCTGTTTTTT. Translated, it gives CATAGTVDRGHLGELFF.

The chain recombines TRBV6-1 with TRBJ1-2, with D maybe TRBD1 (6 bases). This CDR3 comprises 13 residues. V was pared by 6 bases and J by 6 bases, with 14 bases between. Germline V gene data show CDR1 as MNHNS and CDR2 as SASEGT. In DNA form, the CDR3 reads TGTGCCAGCAGAGTACTACAGGGAGATGGCTACACCTTC. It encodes CASRVLQGDGYTF.

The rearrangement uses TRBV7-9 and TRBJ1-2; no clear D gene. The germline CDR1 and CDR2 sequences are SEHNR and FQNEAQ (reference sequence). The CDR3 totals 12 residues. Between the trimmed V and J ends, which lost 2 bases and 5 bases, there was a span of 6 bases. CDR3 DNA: TGTGCCAGCAGCTTATCCACTTATGGCTACACCTTC. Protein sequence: CASSLSTYGYTF. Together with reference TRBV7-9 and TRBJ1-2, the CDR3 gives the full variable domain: DTGVSQNPRHKITKRGQNVTFRCDPISEHNRLYWYRQTLGQGPEFLTYFQNEAQLEKSRLLSDRFSAERPKGSFSTLEIQRTEQGDSAMYLCASSLSTYGYTFGSGTRLTVV.

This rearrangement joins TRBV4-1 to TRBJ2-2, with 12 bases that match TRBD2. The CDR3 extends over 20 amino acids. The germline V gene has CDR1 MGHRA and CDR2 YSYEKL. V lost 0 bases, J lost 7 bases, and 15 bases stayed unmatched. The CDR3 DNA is TGCGCCAGCAGCCAAGAAGAAGATAGACTAGCGGGGGATCCCAGCGGGGAGCTGTTTTTT. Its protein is CASSQEEDRLAGDPSGELFF.

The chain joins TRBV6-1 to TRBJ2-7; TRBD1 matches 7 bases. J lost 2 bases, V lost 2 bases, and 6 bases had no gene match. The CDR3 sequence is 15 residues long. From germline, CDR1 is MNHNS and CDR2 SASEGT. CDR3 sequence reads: CASSERQGIPYEQYF. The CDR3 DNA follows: TGTGCCAGCAGTGAACGACAGGGAATTCCCTACGAGCAGTACTTC.

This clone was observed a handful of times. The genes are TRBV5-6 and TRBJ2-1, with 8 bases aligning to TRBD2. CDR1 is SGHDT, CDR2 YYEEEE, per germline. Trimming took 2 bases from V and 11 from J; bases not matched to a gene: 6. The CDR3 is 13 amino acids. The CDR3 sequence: CASSFSAGAKQFF. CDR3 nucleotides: TGTGCCAGCAGCTTCTCAGCGGGGGCTAAGCAGTTCTTC.

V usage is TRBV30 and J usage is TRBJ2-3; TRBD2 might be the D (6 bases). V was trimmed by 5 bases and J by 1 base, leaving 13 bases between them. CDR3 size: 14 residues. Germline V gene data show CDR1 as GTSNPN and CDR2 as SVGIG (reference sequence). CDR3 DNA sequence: TGTGCCTGGGCGTGGAGGGGAGGCACAGATACGCAGTATTTT. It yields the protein CAWAWRGGTDTQYF.

The CDR3 here is CASNFFADTQYF. CDR3 in DNA: TGTGCCAGCAATTTTTTCGCAGATACGCAGTATTTT. The gene calls are TRBV2 and TRBJ2-3; D not certain. Germline CDR1 is SNHLY and CDR2 is FYNNEI. This CDR3 region has 12 residues. V shed 7 bases and J shed 4 bases, with 9 bases lying between them.

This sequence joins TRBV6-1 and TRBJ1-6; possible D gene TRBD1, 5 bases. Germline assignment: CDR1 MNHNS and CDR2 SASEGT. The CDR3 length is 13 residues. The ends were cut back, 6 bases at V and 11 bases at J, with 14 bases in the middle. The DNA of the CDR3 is TGTGCCAGCAGGGGGACGGGGAGGACACCCCTCCACTTT. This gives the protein CASRGTGRTPLHF.

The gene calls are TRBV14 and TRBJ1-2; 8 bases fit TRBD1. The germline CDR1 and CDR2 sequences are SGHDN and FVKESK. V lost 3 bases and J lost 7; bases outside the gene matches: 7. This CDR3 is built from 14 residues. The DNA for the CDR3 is TGTGCCAGCAGCCATCAGGACAGGGCTGGTGGCTACACCTTC. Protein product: CASSHQDRAGGYTF.

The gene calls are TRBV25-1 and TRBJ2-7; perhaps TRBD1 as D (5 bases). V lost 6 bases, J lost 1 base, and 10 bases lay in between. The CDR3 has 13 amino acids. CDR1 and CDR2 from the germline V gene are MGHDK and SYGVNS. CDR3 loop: CASSKQESYEQYF. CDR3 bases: TGTGCCAGCAGCAAACAGGAATCCTACGAGCAGTACTTC.

For the CDR3, the DNA is TGCGCCAGCAGCCAATCCCCACAGGGGTACAATGAGCAGTTCTTC. It translates to CASSQSPQGYNEQFF. This sequence joins TRBV4-1 and TRBJ2-1; 7 positions agree with TRBD1. Germline V lookup: CDR1 MGHRA, CDR2 YSYEKL. V was pared by 2 bases and J by 4 bases, with 5 bases of the junction left unmatched. The CDR3 loop spans 15 amino acids.

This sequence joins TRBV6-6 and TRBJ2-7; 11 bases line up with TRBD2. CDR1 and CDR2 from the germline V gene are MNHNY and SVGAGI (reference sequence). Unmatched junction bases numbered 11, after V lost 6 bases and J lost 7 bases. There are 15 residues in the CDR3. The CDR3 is CASSPTSGGMDEQYF. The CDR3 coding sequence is TGTGCCAGCAGCCCCACTAGCGGGGGAATGGATGAGCAGTACTTC.

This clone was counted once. The chain's CDR3 is CASSNGNSGANVLTF. The CDR3 DNA reads TGCGCCAGCAGCAACGGGAACTCTGGGGCCAACGTCCTGACTTTC. The V call is TRBV5-1, the J call TRBJ2-6; TRBD2 might be the D (5 bases). This CDR3 has 15 amino acids. Trimming pared 4 bases from V and 0 bases from J, leaving 8 bases between. The germline CDR1 and CDR2 sequences are SGHRS and YFSETQ.

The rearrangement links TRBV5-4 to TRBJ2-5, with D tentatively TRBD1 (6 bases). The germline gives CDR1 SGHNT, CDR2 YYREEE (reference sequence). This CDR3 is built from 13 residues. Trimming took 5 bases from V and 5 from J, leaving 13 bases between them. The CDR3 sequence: CASSLQGRETQYF. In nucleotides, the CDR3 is TGTGCCAGCAGTTTACAGGGTCGGGAGACCCAGTACTTC.

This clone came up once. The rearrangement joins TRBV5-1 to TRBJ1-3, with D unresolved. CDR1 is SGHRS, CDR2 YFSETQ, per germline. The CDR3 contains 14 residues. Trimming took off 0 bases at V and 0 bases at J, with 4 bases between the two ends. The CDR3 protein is CASSLGSSGNTIYF. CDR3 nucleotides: TGCGCCAGCAGCTTGGGGAGCTCTGGAAACACCATATATTTT.

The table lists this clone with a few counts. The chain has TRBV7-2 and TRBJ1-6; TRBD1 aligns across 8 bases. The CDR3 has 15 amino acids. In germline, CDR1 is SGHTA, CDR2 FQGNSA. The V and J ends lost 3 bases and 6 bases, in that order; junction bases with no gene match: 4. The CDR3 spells CASSFQGASNSPLHF. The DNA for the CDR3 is TGTGCCAGCAGCTTCCAGGGGGCTTCTAATTCACCCCTCCACTTT.

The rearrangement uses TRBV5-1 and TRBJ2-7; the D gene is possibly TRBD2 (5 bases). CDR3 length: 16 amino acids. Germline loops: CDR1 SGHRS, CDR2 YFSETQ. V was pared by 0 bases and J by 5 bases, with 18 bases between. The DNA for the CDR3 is TGCGCCAGCAGCTTGGGGCCCGGACGGTCGAGGGACGAGCAGTACTTC. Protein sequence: CASSLGPGRSRDEQYF.